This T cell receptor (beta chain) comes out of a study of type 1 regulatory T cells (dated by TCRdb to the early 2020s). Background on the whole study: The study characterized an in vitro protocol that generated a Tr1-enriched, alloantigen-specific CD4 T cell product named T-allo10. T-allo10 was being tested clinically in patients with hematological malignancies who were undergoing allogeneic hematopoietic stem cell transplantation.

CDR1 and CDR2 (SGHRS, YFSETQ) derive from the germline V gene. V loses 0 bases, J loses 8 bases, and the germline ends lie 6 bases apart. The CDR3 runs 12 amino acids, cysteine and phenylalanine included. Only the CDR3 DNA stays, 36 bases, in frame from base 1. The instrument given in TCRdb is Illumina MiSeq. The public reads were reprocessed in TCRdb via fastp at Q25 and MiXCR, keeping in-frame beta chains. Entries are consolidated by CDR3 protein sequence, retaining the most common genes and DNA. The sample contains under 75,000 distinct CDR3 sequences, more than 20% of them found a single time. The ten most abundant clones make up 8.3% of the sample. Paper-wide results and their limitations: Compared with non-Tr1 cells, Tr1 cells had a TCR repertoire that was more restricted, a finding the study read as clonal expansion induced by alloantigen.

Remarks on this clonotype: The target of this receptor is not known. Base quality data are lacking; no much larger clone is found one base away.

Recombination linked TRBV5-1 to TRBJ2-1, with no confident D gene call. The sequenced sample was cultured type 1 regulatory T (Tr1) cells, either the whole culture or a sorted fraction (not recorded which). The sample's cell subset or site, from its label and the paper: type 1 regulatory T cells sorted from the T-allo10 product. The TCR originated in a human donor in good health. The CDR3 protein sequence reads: CASSLVRDEQFF. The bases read TGCGCCAGCAGCTTGGTTCGGGATGAGCAGTTCTTC.